Following are 23 T cell receptor beta chains from one sample sequenced in a study of blood T cells in healthy people across ages. Primed by a sample-barcoded 5' primer and a J-beta primer mix, a second PCR proceeded for roughly 7 to 11 cycles. TCRdb redid the calling of the 5' RACE reads with MiXCR, one entry per CDR3 protein. The data show approximately 800,000 distinct CDR3 sequences, with 35% to 60% seen just once and 15% to 20% held by the top ten. The sequenced sample consisted of blood. These receptors all come from a man at least 80 years old in good health.

Concerning this clonotype: A much larger clone lies a single base off, so this may be a read error. The V and J genes are TRBV28 and TRBJ2-1, with D possibly TRBD2 on 6 matching bases. The assigned J gene may be wrong: the sequence end matches TRBJ2-7 better. The CDR3 contains 14 residues. The germline V gene encodes CDR1 MDHEN and CDR2 SYDVKM. DNA of the CDR3: TGTGCCAGCAGTTCCCCGACTAGTTACAATGAGCAGTACTTC. This codes for CASSSPTSYNEQYF.

The chain employs TRBV20-1 and TRBJ2-5; a possible D gene is TRBD1 (5 bases). CDR1 is DFQATT and CDR2 is SNEGSKA in the germline V gene (reference sequence). This CDR3 comprises 14 residues. Trimming removed 6 bases from V and 4 bases from J, with 18 bases in between. The CDR3 loop is CSADRDSRGETQYF. Here the CDR3 DNA reads TGCAGTGCGGACCGAGACAGTAGGGGAGAGACCCAGTACTTC.

V gene TRBV2 combines with J gene TRBJ2-4; D not resolved. The CDR3 is 15 residues long. V lost 4 bases and J lost 7, with 17 bases in between. In germline, CDR1 is SNHLY, CDR2 FYNNEI. The CDR3 coding sequence is TGTGCCAGCAGTGGTCTGAGCAGGTCGATCAACATTCAGTACTTC. Its translation is CASSGLSRSINIQYF.

The rearrangement joins TRBV3-1 to TRBJ2-1; D is unresolved. The CDR3 is 14 residues long. Germline CDR1 LGHDT, CDR2 YNNKEL (reference sequence). Trimming shortened V by 1 base and J by 5 bases, and 9 bases separated the two germline ends. The CDR3 bases are TGTGCCAGCAGCCAAGTTGACACCAACAATGAGCAGTTCTTC. Translation gives CASSQVDTNNEQFF.

The chain couples TRBV30 to TRBJ2-5; TRBD1 matches 11 bases. V was clipped by 3 bases and J by 10 bases; unmatched bases: 13. CDR1 GTSNPN and CDR2 SVGIG come from the germline V gene (reference sequence). The CDR3 extends over 15 amino acids. Here the CDR3 reads CAWSVGTGGPNSQYF. In DNA, the CDR3 is TGTGCCTGGAGCGTTGGGACAGGGGGTCCCAATAGCCAGTACTTC.

The chain joins TRBV7-9 to TRBJ2-7; D gene uncertain. The J call may be mistaken, given a closer DNA end match to TRBJ2-5. CDR1 SEHNR and CDR2 FQNEAQ come from the germline V gene (reference sequence). The CDR3 runs to 13 residues. The CDR3 DNA sequence: TGTGCCAGCAGCCATAGCTTATATGAGACCCAGTACTTC. Its translation is CASSHSLYETQYF.

The chain is built from TRBV11-2 and TRBJ2-3; D unresolved. Trimming cost V 7 bases and J 7 bases, with 24 bases left between them. Germline V gene lookup returns CDR1 SGHAT and CDR2 FQNNGV. The CDR3 has 16 amino acids. CDR3 nucleotides: TGTGCCAGCACACCTGGTATTTCGACGAACATAAATACGCAGTATTTT. Translated: CASTPGISTNINTQYF. The full variable domain, completed using reference TRBV11-2 and TRBJ2-3, is EAGVAQSPRYKIIEKRQSVAFWCNPISGHATLYWYQQILGQGPKLLIQFQNNGVVDDSQLPKDRFSAERLKGVDSTLKIQPAKLEDSAVYLCASTPGISTNINTQYFGPGTRLTVL.

This chain links TRBV5-1 with TRBJ1-2; D gene unclear. In germline, CDR1 is SGHRS, CDR2 YFSETQ. The CDR3 totals 14 residues. V lost 0 bases and J 6 bases, leaving 12 bases between the germline ends. CDR3 protein: CASSLADVWDGYTF. CDR3 DNA sequence: TGCGCCAGCAGCTTGGCCGATGTATGGGATGGCTACACCTTC.

Notes on this clonotype: It may be a read error: a sequence one base away is much more abundant. The V gene is TRBV7-9, the J gene TRBJ2-5, with 8 bases matching TRBD2. Germline values: CDR1 SEHNR, CDR2 FQNEAQ (reference sequence). Unmatched junction bases numbered 13, after V lost 2 bases and J lost 11 bases. The CDR3 runs to 15 residues. CDR3 protein: CASSLLDGGANEQYF. The CDR3 DNA follows: TGTGCCAGCAGCTTACTAGACGGGGGGGCGAATGAGCAGTACTTC.

As for this clonotype: This may be a read error, as it is one base from a much larger clone. The chain is built from TRBV4-1 and TRBJ2-4; 8 bases align to TRBD1. The assigned J gene may be wrong: the sequence end matches TRBJ2-7 better. CDR1 and CDR2 from the germline V gene are MGHRA and YSYEKL. The CDR3 is made up of 15 amino acids. The CDR3 spells CASSQPSGQGYEQYF. CDR3 DNA: TGCGCCAGCAGCCAACCGTCCGGACAGGGCTACGAGCAGTACTTC.

This clonotype showed up just once. Here the CDR3 DNA reads TGCGCCAGCAGCCAGTCGGGACTAACGGCCAATGAGCAGTTCTTC. This gives the protein CASSQSGLTANEQFF. The rearrangement uses TRBV4-3 and TRBJ2-1, with 7 bases fitting TRBD2. V dropped 3 bases and J dropped 6; count of bases not matched to a gene: 8. CDR1 is LGHNA and CDR2 is YSLEER in the germline V gene. The CDR3 has 15 amino acids.

The rearrangement joins TRBV7-2 to TRBJ1-1, with D unclear. There are 13 residues in the CDR3. Germline V gene lookup returns CDR1 SGHTA and CDR2 FQGNSA. V lost 2 bases, J lost 3 bases, and 7 bases lay in between. In nucleotides, the CDR3 is TGTGCCAGCAGCTTAACCGAGCACACTGAAGCTTTCTTT. It specifies CASSLTEHTEAFF.

The chain combines TRBV9 with TRBJ2-6; 11 bases agree with TRBD1. J was trimmed by 1 base and V by 4 bases; bases with no gene match: 10. CDR1 SGDLS and CDR2 YYNGEE come from the germline V gene. This CDR3 is built from 19 residues. CDR3 sequence reads: CASSPRTGGAGSGANVLTF. The CDR3 nucleotides read TGTGCCAGCAGCCCGAGGACAGGGGGCGCCGGGTCTGGGGCCAACGTCCTGACTTTC. The full variable domain, rest sourced from reference TRBV9 and TRBJ2-6, is DSGVTQTPKHLITATGQRVTLRCSPRSGDLSVYWYQQSLDQGLQFLIQYYNGEERAKGNILERFSAQQFPDLHSELNLSSLELGDSALYFCASSPRTGGAGSGANVLTFGAGSRLTVL.

The chain combines TRBV12-3 or TRBV12-4 with TRBJ2-7; 8 nucleotides agree with TRBD2. V gave up 2 bases and J gave up 8 bases; unmatched junction bases: 11. This CDR3 contains 15 residues. CDR3 residues: CASSLTTSGRNQQYF. CDR3 sequence (DNA): TGTGCCAGCAGTTTAACAACTAGCGGACGTAACCAGCAGTACTTC.

The rearrangement links TRBV20-1 to TRBJ2-7; D tentatively reads TRBD1 or TRBD2 (5 bases each). Germline CDR1 DFQATT, CDR2 SNEGSKA (reference sequence). V was trimmed by 6 bases and J by 4 bases, leaving 16 bases between them. This CDR3 is built from 13 residues. DNA of the CDR3: TGCAGTGCCACCCCATCGGGACGGTACGAGCAGTACTTC. Translating gives CSATPSGRYEQYF.

This clonotype showed up many times. The rearrangement uses TRBV21-1 and TRBJ2-3; the table's D call TRBD2 went unverified against the DNA. TRBV21-1 is given as a pseudogene. There are 13 residues in the CDR3. The CDR3 region is CASSGREADTQYF. For the CDR3, the DNA is TGTGCCAGCTCCGGGCGGGAGGCAGATACGCAGTATTTT.

The rearrangement uses TRBV20-1 and TRBJ1-2; maybe TRBD1 (5 bases). The V end lost 6 bases, the J end lost 5 bases, and 13 bases lay between the germline ends. The CDR3 has 12 residues. Germline V gene lookup returns CDR1 DFQATT and CDR2 SNEGSKA (reference sequence). CDR3 in amino acids: CSARQGGYGYTF. Written as DNA, the CDR3 is TGCAGTGCACGGCAGGGAGGATATGGCTACACCTTC.

There are a few counts of this clonotype. The CDR3 spells CASSARDRVLSYNEQFF. The CDR3 nucleotides are TGTGCCAGCAGCGCCAGGGACAGGGTGTTATCCTACAATGAGCAGTTCTTC. The chain employs TRBV9 and TRBJ2-1; 9 bases map to TRBD1. The trim removed 3 bases at V and 1 base at J, leaving 8 bases unmatched. CDR1 and CDR2 (germline): SGDLS, YYNGEE. The CDR3 consists of 17 residues.

This clonotype was counted between two and nine times. The chain carries TRBV5-1 and TRBJ2-7; 7 nucleotides align to TRBD1. V lost 4 bases, J lost 1 base, and 11 bases stayed unmatched. The CDR3 length is 16 residues. Germline CDR1 and CDR2: SGHRS and YFSETQ. The CDR3 region is CASSPEPTGSSYEQYF. CDR3 coding DNA: TGCGCCAGCAGCCCGGAACCGACAGGGAGTTCCTACGAGCAGTACTTC.

A remark on this clonotype: It may be a read error: a sequence one base away is much more abundant. The rearrangement uses TRBV2 and TRBJ2-1, with 8 bases that match TRBD2. The closer fit of TRBJ2-7 to the DNA end suggests the J call may be wrong. The CDR3 spans 15 residues. From germline, CDR1 is SNHLY and CDR2 FYNNEI. The CDR3 sequence is CASRGGGLVESEQYF. CDR3 sequence (DNA): TGTGCCAGCAGGGGCGGGGGACTAGTGGAGTCCGAGCAGTACTTC.

V gene TRBV29-1 combines with J gene TRBJ1-1, with 9 bases fitting TRBD1. The germline V gene encodes CDR1 SQVTM and CDR2 ANQGSEA. J was trimmed by 4 bases and V by 4 bases; bases with no gene match: 7. The CDR3 is 14 residues long. CDR3 sequence reads: CSVASGTGFTEAFF. The CDR3 DNA follows: TGCAGCGTTGCTTCCGGGACAGGGTTCACTGAAGCTTTCTTT.

The rearrangement uses TRBV18 and TRBJ1-1; 8 nucleotides line up with TRBD1. CDR1 and CDR2 (germline): KGHSH, LQKENI. V dropped 4 bases and J dropped 1; count of bases not matched to a gene: 5. The CDR3 covers 15 residues. The CDR3 DNA sequence: TGTGCCAGCTCACGCGAGACAGGGGAGAACACTGAAGCTTTCTTT. Translation: CASSRETGENTEAFF.

This chain connects TRBV19 to TRBJ2-6; D is uncertain. Germline V gene sequence: CDR1 LNHDA, CDR2 SQIVND (reference sequence). V was trimmed by 3 bases and J by 4 bases, leaving 7 bases between them. The CDR3 is 14 amino acids. The CDR3 nucleotides are TGTGCCAGTAGTATTATGGCAGGGGCCAACGTCCTGACTTTC. Translation: CASSIMAGANVLTF.